This TCR beta chain was profiled in a study of cytomegalovirus exposure and HLA in healthy donors. This clone appeared a single time. Its antigen is undetermined. The germline gives CDR1 SNHLY, CDR2 FYNNEI. Deletions cut 5 bases from V and 1 base from J, with 8 bases between. There are 13 residues in the CDR3. The data were produced by immunoSEQ multiplex PCR, yet TCRdb's version contains in-frame clones alone and is incomplete. Altogether around 200,000 clones are present, 84% being singletons, with the ten largest covering approximately 2.9%. The study, taken as a whole, reports: According to a subsequent analysis, TCR clusters identified in the first cohort showed a tendency to co-occur across the approximately 120 validation repertoires.

The receptor was derived from a woman between 18 and 29 years old in good health and CMV-seropositive. Sequencing used PBMCs. V gene TRBV2 combines with J gene TRBJ1-1; no firm D call. The CDR3 sequence is CASSKTPNTEAFF. For the CDR3, the DNA is TGTGCCAGCAGTAAGACACCGAACACTGAAGCTTTCTTT.